The sequence of this T cell receptor beta chain was determined in a study of cytomegalovirus exposure and HLA in healthy donors. Study conclusions and caveats: Trimming of TCR beta V- and J-genes showed a link, identified in a later analysis, to a missense DCLRE1C variant. Researchers left out some V segments, among them TRBV6-2 and TRBV6-3, as indistinguishable. Likely technical artifact: a cluster of highly shared sequence variants.

This clone was detected once. The antigen remains unidentified. Vbeta (60) and Jbeta (13) primers were used in the PCR. TCRdb's table, derived via immunoSEQ multiplex PCR, lists solely in-frame clones and lacks some. The table records about 160,000 clones, about 72% of them present only once. In germline, CDR1 is SEHNR, CDR2 FQNEAQ (reference sequence). There are 16 residues in the CDR3. V was shortened by 2 bases and J by 0 bases, with 8 bases between the two germline ends. The sequenced material came from PBMCs. The chain has TRBV7-9 and TRBJ2-6, with D uncertain. The clonotype comes from a man in his fifties or sixties in good health and CMV-seropositive. The CDR3 region is CASSLLRSSGANVLTF. For the CDR3, the DNA is TGTGCCAGCAGCTTATTACGGAGCTCTGGGGCCAACGTCCTGACTTTC.